The subject of this entry is one T cell receptor (beta chain). The antigen remains unidentified. Generated by immunoSEQ multiplex PCR, the TCRdb table keeps only in-frame clones and is missing some. Of tens of thousands of clones listed, nearly 95% were seen once; the top ten hold around 0.7%. Germline loops: CDR1 SNHLY, CDR2 FYNNEI. The CDR3 runs to 15 residues. Trimming removed 1 base at V and 8 bases at J, with 14 bases between. This sample was taken from a study of lymphopenia after photon versus proton radiotherapy. Study-level points and caveats: Post-nadir TCR diversity decline inversely tracked overall survival among those who died. Authors raise, but do not show, better survival with proton therapy. Post-nadir diversity loss with photons came from oligoclonal expansion, particularly CD8+ Temra cells. Proton therapy kept repertoires fairly stable, unlike photons, which gained effector/memory cells.

The clonotype comes from a woman aged 45 to 65 with cholangiocarcinoma. V and J are TRBV2 and TRBJ1-4; TRBD1 is a possible D gene (6 bases). Sample: peripheral blood, taken from a patient treated with photon-based radiotherapy. Written as DNA, the CDR3 is TGTGCCAGCAGTGAAGGGGCAGGGGAGGGAGAAAAACTGTTTTTT. Translating it yields CASSEGAGEGEKLFF.